Reported below is one TCR beta chain. The data originate from a study of shared clonotypes between healthy human individuals. The wider study: Per donor, CD8 memory used one plate, CD8 naive used two, CD4 memory used three and CD4 naive used three.

This CDR3 spans 11 amino acids. The germline CDR1 and CDR2 sequences are SGHDT and YYEEEE. V shed 3 bases and J shed 5 bases, with 2 bases lying between them. Cells designated naive CD8 were CD45RO-negative and were positively selected for CCR7, with terminally differentiated effector memory CD45RA+ cells excluded. TCRdb keeps only in-frame clones here, not all; method: immunoSEQ multiplex PCR. Among around 2.1 million clones listed, 85% to 95% were seen once. The receptor was isolated from a man between 18 and 35 years old in good health. Some clones in this sample may be carry-over from other donors' samples. Sequencing was done on a sample of naive CD8+ T cells from PBMCs. J is TRBJ2-2 and V is TRBV5-6; D is ambiguous. CDR3 region: CASSYTGELFF. In DNA, the CDR3 is TGTGCCAGCAGCTATACCGGGGAGCTGTTTTTT.